The 20 T cell receptor beta chains below were found in one sample sequenced in a study of shared clonotypes between healthy human individuals. Using immunoSEQ multiplex PCR, the repertoire was profiled, and TCRdb retains in-frame clones only, with some absent. The data contain approximately 600,000 clones, 85% to 95% of them singletons. Naive-designated CD8 cells lacked CD45RO, were positively enriched for CCR7, and omitted terminally differentiated effector memory CD45RA+ cells. Sequencing input: naive CD8+ T cells sorted from blood. The receptors here all came from a woman aged 25 to 39 in good health.

This rearrangement joins TRBV27 to TRBJ2-2; D might be TRBD2 (5 bases). Trimming pared 5 bases from V and 5 bases from J, leaving 15 bases between. The CDR3 is made up of 15 amino acids. The germline V gene encodes CDR1 MNHEY and CDR2 SMNVEV (reference sequence). The CDR3 bases are TGTGCCAGCAGTCCCGAGGGATATTCGACCGGGGAGCTGTTTTTT. Translated: CASSPEGYSTGELFF.

This clone appeared a single time. The rearrangement uses TRBV6-1 and TRBJ1-1; weak D call: TRBD1 (6 bases). This CDR3 region has 17 residues. Germline lookup yields CDR1 MNHNS and CDR2 SASEGT. V was clipped by 2 bases and J by 1 base, with 17 bases between them. The CDR3: CASSERFRGAGNTEAFF. The CDR3 DNA reads as TGTGCCAGCAGTGAACGCTTTCGGGGGGCGGGGAACACTGAAGCTTTCTTT.

The chain uses TRBV13 and TRBJ2-7, with D tentatively TRBD1 (5 bases). In germline, CDR1 is PRHDT, CDR2 FYEKMQ (reference sequence). The CDR3 is made up of 13 amino acids. Deletions cut 1 base from V and 4 bases from J, with 8 bases between. The CDR3 loop reads CASSLDQGYEQYF. The CDR3, as DNA: TGTGCCAGCAGCTTAGATCAGGGTTACGAGCAGTACTTC. Filled out from reference TRBV13 and TRBJ2-7, the complete variable domain reads AAGVIQSPRHLIKEKRETATLKCYPIPRHDTVYWYQQGPGQDPQFLISFYEKMQSDKGSIPDRFSAQQFSDYHSELNMSSLELGDSALYFCASSLDQGYEQYFGPGTRLTVT.

The V gene is TRBV25-1, the J gene TRBJ2-7; D unresolved. Germline V gene lookup returns CDR1 MGHDK and CDR2 SYGVNS. The CDR3 has 15 residues. V shed 7 bases and J shed 3 bases, with 19 bases lying between them. The DNA of the CDR3 is TGTGCCAGCACTTTCCGGATAACACGGAGCTACGAGCAGTACTTC. Protein sequence: CASTFRITRSYEQYF.

The chain carries TRBV7-9 and TRBJ2-2, with 10 positions matching TRBD2. This CDR3 is 16 amino acids long. CDR1 is SEHNR, CDR2 FQNEAQ, per germline (reference sequence). Trimming cost V 1 base and J 4 bases; bases outside gene matches: 3. The CDR3 DNA reads TGTGCCAGCAGCTTAGGACTAGCGGGTATCACCGGGGAGCTGTTTTTT. This sequence encodes CASSLGLAGITGELFF.

This rearrangement joins TRBV7-9 to TRBJ2-1; the match to TRBD2 covers 12 bases. The CDR3 sequence is 18 residues long. V was clipped by 1 base and J by 5 bases; unmatched bases: 9. Germline V gene sequence: CDR1 SEHNR, CDR2 FQNEAQ (reference sequence). The CDR3: CASSLGLAGGPINNEQFF. The DNA for the CDR3 is TGTGCCAGCAGCTTAGGTCTAGCGGGAGGGCCAATCAACAATGAGCAGTTCTTC.

This clone has a single count. This sequence joins TRBV7-9 and TRBJ2-5; the D is unclear. V lost 5 bases to trimming and J lost 5 bases, with 15 bases between them. CDR3 length: 14 amino acids. The germline V gene encodes CDR1 SEHNR and CDR2 FQNEAQ (reference sequence). The CDR3 DNA reads TGTGCCAGCAGCCGTGTTACGAGTGGGGAGACCCAGTACTTC. Protein product: CASSRVTSGETQYF.

This clone was counted a single time. This chain uses TRBV10-3 with TRBJ1-5; D possibly corresponds to TRBD1 (6 bases). V was shortened by 2 bases and J by 1 base, with 15 bases between the two germline ends. Germline V gene lookup returns CDR1 ENHRY and CDR2 SYGVKD. CDR3 size: 17 residues. The CDR3 protein is CAISEPGGGRSNQPQHF. In DNA form, the CDR3 reads TGTGCCATCAGTGAGCCGGGGGGCGGGCGGAGCAATCAGCCCCAGCATTTT.

A single count supports this clone. The chain has TRBV14 and TRBJ2-5; TRBD2 might be the D (5 bases). This CDR3 comprises 14 residues. V dropped 2 bases and J dropped 5 bases, with 12 bases sitting between them. Germline V lookup: CDR1 SGHDN, CDR2 FVKESK. The CDR3 is CASSQIDGKETQYF. The CDR3 coding sequence is TGTGCCAGCAGCCAAATCGACGGGAAGGAGACCCAGTACTTC.

The genes are TRBV7-9 and TRBJ2-2; D possibly corresponds to TRBD2 (7 bases). This CDR3 contains 15 residues. V lost 5 bases, J lost 6 bases, and 16 bases lay in between. Germline CDR1 reads SEHNR; CDR2 reads FQNEAQ (reference sequence). In DNA, the CDR3 is TGTGCCAGCAGCCCCCGTACAGGGAGGGCCGGGGAGCTGTTTTTT. Translation: CASSPRTGRAGELFF.

This chain joins TRBV19 and TRBJ1-2, with unresolved D. The CDR3 runs 13 residues. Trimming took off 2 bases at V and 4 bases at J, with 8 bases between the two ends. CDR1 and CDR2 from the germline V gene are LNHDA and SQIVND (reference sequence). The CDR3 here is CASSITEAYGYTF. The CDR3 DNA is TGTGCCAGTAGTATAACAGAGGCCTATGGCTACACCTTC.

This sequence joins TRBV19 and TRBJ2-1; 11 bases map to TRBD2. CDR1 and CDR2 from the germline V gene are LNHDA and SQIVND (reference sequence). This CDR3 has 17 residues. V was pared by 7 bases and J by 8 bases, with 16 bases of the junction left unmatched. For the CDR3, the DNA is TGTGCCAGTAATATTGCGATTAGCGGGAGGGGGGGTGATGAGCAGTTCTTC. Its protein product is CASNIAISGRGGDEQFF.

The chain employs TRBV5-1 and TRBJ2-7; TRBD2 aligns across 8 bases. V lost 3 bases and J lost 2; bases outside the gene matches: 4. CDR1 and CDR2 from the germline V gene are SGHRS and YFSETQ. The CDR3 covers 14 residues. The CDR3 protein is CASSYAGGTYEQYF. The DNA of the CDR3 is TGCGCCAGCAGCTACGCGGGGGGAACCTACGAGCAGTACTTC.

This rearrangement joins TRBV10-1 to TRBJ1-1; D unclear. In germline, CDR1 is WNHNN, CDR2 SYGVQD (reference sequence). The CDR3 is 15 residues long. Trimming cost V 0 bases and J 4 bases, with 12 bases left between them. The DNA of the CDR3 is TGCGCCAGCAGTGAGTCTAGGTGGCCGGGCACTGAAGCTTTCTTT. Amino acids: CASSESRWPGTEAFF.

Comments on this clone: Additional DNA sequences in this sample encode the identical CDR3. J is TRBJ2-7 and V is TRBV13, with 10 nucleotides matching TRBD2. Germline trimming cut 0 bases from V and 4 bases from J; bases unmatched to any gene: 0. Germline loops: CDR1 PRHDT, CDR2 FYEKMQ (reference sequence). CDR3 size: 14 residues. CDR3 loop: CASSLGAGGYEQYF. In nucleotides, the CDR3 is TGTGCCAGCAGCTTAGGAGCGGGAGGGTACGAGCAGTACTTC.

The V gene is TRBV27, the J gene TRBJ2-1, with D possibly TRBD2 on 6 matching bases. This CDR3 contains 12 residues. Per the germline V gene, CDR1 is MNHEY and CDR2 is SMNVEV (reference sequence). Trimming took off 4 bases at V and 10 bases at J, with 11 bases between the two ends. CDR3 loop: CASSSGGREQFF. DNA of the CDR3: TGTGCCAGCAGTTCCGGAGGGCGGGAGCAGTTCTTC.

The chain recombines TRBV7-8 with TRBJ2-7, with D perhaps assigned TRBD1 or TRBD2 (5 bases each). The CDR3 length is 14 residues. CDR1 and CDR2 (germline): SGHVS, FQNEAQ. The V end was cut by 6 bases, the J end by 3 bases, with 15 bases between. CDR3 amino acids: CASSHLGEIYEQYF. In nucleotides, the CDR3 is TGTGCCAGCAGTCATCTGGGGGAGATCTACGAGCAGTACTTC.

The rearrangement joins TRBV7-6 to TRBJ1-4; tentatively, D is TRBD1 (6 bases). Per germline, CDR1 SGHVS and CDR2 FNYEAQ. This CDR3 spans 15 amino acids. Trimming left V 5 bases short and J 4 bases short, with 14 bases between. The CDR3, as DNA: TGTGCCAGCAGCCAGGGGACGGCAGTTAATGAAAAACTGTTTTTT. It is translated as CASSQGTAVNEKLFF.

The chain uses TRBV7-8 and TRBJ2-5, with D uncertain. V lost 4 bases and J lost 3, with 12 bases in between. The germline gives CDR1 SGHVS, CDR2 FQNEAQ. The length of the CDR3 is 14 residues. The CDR3 here is CASSSAFYEETQYF. CDR3 sequence (DNA): TGTGCCAGCAGCTCCGCCTTCTACGAAGAGACCCAGTACTTC.

This rearrangement joins TRBV28 to TRBJ2-5; TRBD2 aligns across 8 bases. The J call may be faulty, since TRBJ2-7 better matches the DNA end. Per the germline V gene, CDR1 is MDHEN and CDR2 is SYDVKM. The CDR3 consists of 14 residues. The CDR3 DNA is TGTGCCAGCAGCCCGCGGGAGGAATCCTACGAGCAGTACTTC. Translated, it gives CASSPREESYEQYF.